Listed below are T cell receptor beta chains from one sample, sequenced in a study of T cell clones after liver transplantation. Libraries were prepared by immunoSEQ multiplex PCR; TCRdb keeps only in-frame clonotypes and omits some of them. Of 70,000 to 80,000 clones in the sample, 90% were seen once. Sequenced here: CD4+ T cells from blood, sampled before liver transplant. All receptors come from a human donor who received a liver transplant. The CDR3 runs from the conserved cysteine through the conserved F or W. A D gene is named only where the DNA matches it firmly. Clone sizes are given selectively: once, few, many, or a class where the clone is expanded.

>-|TRBJ2-3|-|TRBV9
TGTGCCAGCAGCGTAGCTGACACTAGTGACGATACGCAGTATTTT
CASSVADTSDDTQYF
>-|TRBJ2-1|TRBD2|TRBV10-3
TGTGCCATCAGTGAGAGGGGCGGGAGCTCCTACAATGAGCAGTTCTTC
CAISERGGSSYNEQFF
>-|TRBJ2-1|TRBD2|TRBV27
TGTGCCAGCAGTCCAAGACTAGCGGGAGGGGGCTACAATGAGCAGTTCTTC
CASSPRLAGGGYNEQFF
>-|TRBJ1-2|TRBD1|TRBV10-3
TGTGCCATCAGGGGACAGGGGCCCAACTATGGCTACACCTTC
CAIRGQGPNYGYTF
>-|TRBJ2-1|TRBD1|TRBV7-2
TGTGCCACCAGCTTTTCACAGGGGGCAAATGAGCAGTTCTTC
CATSFSQGANEQFF
>-|TRBJ2-7|TRBD2|TRBV28
TGTGCCAGCATCGAATCCGGCGGGAGGGCCTACGAGCAGTACTTC
CASIESGGRAYEQYF
>-|TRBJ1-1|-|TRBV6-1
TGTGCCAGCAGGGGATCCGGGTCGGGGGACACTGAAGCTTTCTTT
CASRGSGSGDTEAFF
>once|TRBJ2-1|TRBD1|TRBV19
TGTGCCAGTAGTATAGTTACAGGGGGCGACTACAATGAGCAGTTCTTC
CASSIVTGGDYNEQFF
>-|TRBJ1-3|-|TRBV7-2
TGTGCCAGCAGCTTAGGGTTCGCTGGAAACACCATATATTTT
CASSLGFAGNTIYF
>-|TRBJ1-5|-|TRBV19
TGTGCCAGTAGTATAGGAGGGACCGTCGGTCAGCCCCAGCATTTT
CASSIGGTVGQPQHF
>-|TRBJ1-2|TRBD1|TRBV7-2
TGTGCCAGCAGCCCTCTAGCACAGGGGGTTGGCTACACCTTC
CASSPLAQGVGYTF
>-|TRBJ2-5|-|TRBV5-1
TGCGCCAGCAGCTCGTCACAAGAGACCCAGTACTTC
CASSSSQETQYF
>-|TRBJ2-7|TRBD2|TRBV11-2
TGTGCCAGCAGCTTAGCCCATGGAACTAGCGGCATCTCCTACGAGCAGTACTTC
CASSLAHGTSGISYEQYF
>-|TRBJ2-3|TRBD2|TRBV6-4
TGTGCCAGCAGTGGTATCGCTAGCGGGAGTGATACGCAGTATTTT
CASSGIASGSDTQYF
>-|TRBJ2-7|-|TRBV5-4
TGTGCCAGCAGCAAAGGGACGGGAAGCTCCTACGAGCAGTACTTC
CASSKGTGSSYEQYF
>-|TRBJ1-5|-|TRBV5-6
TGTGCCAGCAGCTTGAGTTCGGGGTCGCGCAATCAGCCCCAGCATTTT
CASSLSSGSRNQPQHF
>-|TRBJ2-5|TRBD1|TRBV7-9
TGTGCCAGCACCCAGGACAGGGGGGAGACCCAGTACTTC
CASTQDRGETQYF
>-|TRBJ1-1|-|TRBV7-9
TGTGCCAGCAGCTTTGGTCACAGGGCTGAAGCTTTCTTT
CASSFGHRAEAFF
>once|TRBJ2-3|TRBD2|TRBV28
TGTGCCAGCAGTTTTATCGGACTAGCGGGAGATACGCAGTATTTT
CASSFIGLAGDTQYF
>-|TRBJ1-4|-|TRBV9
TGTGCCAGCACCTCAAGAGGGGCCACTAATGAAAAACTGTTTTTT
CASTSRGATNEKLFF
>-|TRBJ2-3|-|TRBV18
TGTGCCAGCTCACCTCTCCGAGAGGCAGATACGCAGTATTTT
CASSPLREADTQYF
>-|TRBJ2-7|-|TRBV6-5
TGTGCCAGCAGAGGGCGGCTCTCCTACGAGCAGTACTTC
CASRGRLSYEQYF
>-|TRBJ1-5|-|TRBV28
TGTGCCAGCAGTCAGACAGAGAGCCGTCAGCCCCAGCATTTT
CASSQTESRQPQHF
>-|TRBJ1-2|TRBD1|TRBV5-1
TGCGCCAGCAGCTCGGGGACAGGGGGGTACTATGGCTACACCTTC
CASSSGTGGYYGYTF
>-|TRBJ2-7|-|TRBV7-3
TGTGCCAGCAGCGCCCCGGGCTCCTACGAGCAGTACTTC
CASSAPGSYEQYF
>-|TRBJ1-1|-|TRBV19
TGTGCCAGTAATCGAGGGAGGAACACTGAAGCTTTCTTT
CASNRGRNTEAFF
>-|TRBJ2-1|-|TRBV10-3
TGTGCCATCGGACACCCGTCCTACAATGAGCAGTTCTTC
CAIGHPSYNEQFF
>-|TRBJ2-7|-|TRBV5-1
TGCGCCAGCAGCACCGGACAGATCTACGAGCAGTACTTC
CASSTGQIYEQYF
>-|TRBJ2-7|TRBD2|TRBV9
TGTGCCAGCAGCGTAGCGGGGACTAGCGGCTACGAGCAGTACTTC
CASSVAGTSGYEQYF
>-|TRBJ2-1|-|TRBV19
TGTGCCAGTAGTAGGGACCCCCGGGACAATGAGCAGTTCTTC
CASSRDPRDNEQFF
>-|TRBJ2-3|TRBD1|TRBV4-3
TGCGCCAGCAGCCAAGAATTAGGGACAGGTCGGGATACGCAGTATTTT
CASSQELGTGRDTQYF
>-|TRBJ2-3|TRBD2|TRBV7-9
TGTGCCAGCAGCCCCGGGAGACTAGCGGGACGCACAGATACGCAGTATTTT
CASSPGRLAGRTDTQYF
>-|TRBJ2-4|-|TRBV4-2
TGTGCCAGCAGCCCCCGTCTCGAGCCCGCCAAAAACATTCAGTACTTC
CASSPRLEPAKNIQYF
>-|TRBJ2-1|-|TRBV4-2
TGTGCCAGCAGCCAAGGGGCTTGGCATGAGCAGTTCTTC
CASSQGAWHEQFF
>-|TRBJ2-7|-|TRBV5-8
TGTGCCAGCAGCTTCCGGTGGCTGAATAACCGGTACTACGAGCAGTACTTC
CASSFRWLNNRYYEQYF